This T cell receptor beta chain was identified in a study of T cell responses to AZD1222 COVID-19 vaccine. General observations from the study: Only 5 to 7 AZD1222 recipients tested seropositive at baseline. Reports indicate that nearly half of spike-specific TCRs are directed at unmutated variant regions. With dominance at 160-218 and 743-854, vaccine-associated CD4 TCRs spanned spike.

This CDR3 has 14 residues. J lost 8 bases, V lost 8 bases, and 10 bases had no gene match. Germline values: CDR1 MNHEY, CDR2 SVGAGI. Profiling relied on immunoSEQ multiplex PCR, and the TCRdb table lists in-frame clones only, not all of them. The profile shows 150,000 to 200,000 clones, over 85% of them singletons. In regard to this clone: Its target is not known.

The chain has TRBV6-5 and TRBJ1-1, with TRBD1 identical over 11 bases. The origin of this receptor is an adult who received the AZD1222 COVID-19 vaccine. The sample here was peripheral blood, taken 28 days after the second AZD1222 dose. The CDR3 sequence is CASYFTGTGGEAFF. The CDR3 coding sequence is TGTGCCAGCTATTTTACCGGGACAGGGGGAGAAGCTTTCTTT.